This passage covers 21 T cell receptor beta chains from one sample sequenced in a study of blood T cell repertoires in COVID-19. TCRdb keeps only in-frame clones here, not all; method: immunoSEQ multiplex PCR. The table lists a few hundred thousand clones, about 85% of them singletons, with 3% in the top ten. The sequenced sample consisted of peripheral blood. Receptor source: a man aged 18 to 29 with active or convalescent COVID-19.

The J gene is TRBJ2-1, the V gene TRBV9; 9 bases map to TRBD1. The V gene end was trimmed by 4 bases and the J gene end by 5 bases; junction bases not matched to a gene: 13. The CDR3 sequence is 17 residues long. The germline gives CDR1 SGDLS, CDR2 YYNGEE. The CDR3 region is CASSSQMDRGGNNEQFF. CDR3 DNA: TGTGCCAGCAGCTCACAGATGGACAGGGGAGGAAACAATGAGCAGTTCTTC.

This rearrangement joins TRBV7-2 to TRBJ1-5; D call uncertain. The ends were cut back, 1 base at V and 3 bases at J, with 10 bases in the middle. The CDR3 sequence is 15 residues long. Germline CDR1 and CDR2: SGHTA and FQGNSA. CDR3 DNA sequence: TGTGCCAGCAGCTTAGATGGCATAGCCAATCAGCCCCAGCATTTT. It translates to CASSLDGIANQPQHF.

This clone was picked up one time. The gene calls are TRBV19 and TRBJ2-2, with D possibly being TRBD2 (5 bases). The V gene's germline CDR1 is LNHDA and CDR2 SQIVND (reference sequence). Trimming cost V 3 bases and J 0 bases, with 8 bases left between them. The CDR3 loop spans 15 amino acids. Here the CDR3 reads CASSISVSNTGELFF. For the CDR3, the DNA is TGTGCCAGTAGTATTAGCGTATCGAACACCGGGGAGCTGTTTTTT.

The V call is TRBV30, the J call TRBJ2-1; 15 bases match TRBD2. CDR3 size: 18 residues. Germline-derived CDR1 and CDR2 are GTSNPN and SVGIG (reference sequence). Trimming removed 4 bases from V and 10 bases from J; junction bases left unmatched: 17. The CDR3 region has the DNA TGTGCCTGGAACTTCGGACTAGCGGGGGGGTTATCCATGAAGGAGCAGTTCTTC. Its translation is CAWNFGLAGGLSMKEQFF.

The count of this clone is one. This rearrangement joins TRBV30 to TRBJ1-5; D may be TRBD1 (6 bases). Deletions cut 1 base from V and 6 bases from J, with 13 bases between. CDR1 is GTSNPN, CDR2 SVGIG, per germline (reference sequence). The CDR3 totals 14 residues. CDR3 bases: TGTGCCTGGAGTGCCCAGACAGGAGGTCAGCCCCAGCATTTT. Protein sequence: CAWSAQTGGQPQHF.

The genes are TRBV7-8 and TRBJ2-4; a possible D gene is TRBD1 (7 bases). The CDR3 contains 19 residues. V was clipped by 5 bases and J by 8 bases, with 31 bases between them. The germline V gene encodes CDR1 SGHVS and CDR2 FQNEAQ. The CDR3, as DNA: TGTGCCAGCAGCCCCCTGGGACCAGGCGGGGCGGGTAGGGGGCACATTCAGTACTTC. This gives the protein CASSPLGPGGAGRGHIQYF.

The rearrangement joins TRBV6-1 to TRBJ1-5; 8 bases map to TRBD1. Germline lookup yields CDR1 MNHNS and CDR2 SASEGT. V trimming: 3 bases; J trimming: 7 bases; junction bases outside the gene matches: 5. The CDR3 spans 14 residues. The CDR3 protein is CASSEDRVGQPQHF. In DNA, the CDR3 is TGTGCCAGCAGTGAGGACAGGGTCGGACAGCCCCAGCATTTT.

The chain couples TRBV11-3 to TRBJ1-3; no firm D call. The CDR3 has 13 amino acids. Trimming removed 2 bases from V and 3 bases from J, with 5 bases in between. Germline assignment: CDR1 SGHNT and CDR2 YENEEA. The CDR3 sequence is CASSLNRGNTIYF. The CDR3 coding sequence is TGTGCCAGCAGCTTAAATCGTGGAAACACCATATATTTT.

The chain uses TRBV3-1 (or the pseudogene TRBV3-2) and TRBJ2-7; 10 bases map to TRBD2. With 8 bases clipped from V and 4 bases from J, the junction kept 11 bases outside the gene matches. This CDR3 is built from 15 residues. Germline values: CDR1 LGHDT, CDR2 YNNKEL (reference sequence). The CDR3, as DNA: TGTGCCAGCGTGGAGCGGGGGGGCAGCACATACGAGCAGTACTTC. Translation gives CASVERGGSTYEQYF.

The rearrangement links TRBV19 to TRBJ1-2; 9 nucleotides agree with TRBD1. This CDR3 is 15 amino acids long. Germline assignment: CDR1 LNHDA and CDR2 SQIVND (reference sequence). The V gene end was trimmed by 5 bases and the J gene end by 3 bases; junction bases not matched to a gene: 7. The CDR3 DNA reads TGTGCCAGTAGTGTTAACAGGGGGCGAGACTATGGCTACACCTTC. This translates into CASSVNRGRDYGYTF.

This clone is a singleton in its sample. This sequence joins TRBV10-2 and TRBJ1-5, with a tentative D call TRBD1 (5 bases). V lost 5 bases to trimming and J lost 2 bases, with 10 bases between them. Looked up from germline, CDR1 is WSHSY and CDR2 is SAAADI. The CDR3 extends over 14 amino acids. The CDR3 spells CASSQGTRNQPQHF. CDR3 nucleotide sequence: TGCGCCAGCAGTCAGGGAACTCGCAATCAGCCCCAGCATTTT.

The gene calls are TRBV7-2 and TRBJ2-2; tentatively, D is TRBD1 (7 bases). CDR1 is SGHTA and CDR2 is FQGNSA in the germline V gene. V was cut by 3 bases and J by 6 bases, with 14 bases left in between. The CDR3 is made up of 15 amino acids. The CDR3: CASSLRDSLSGELFF. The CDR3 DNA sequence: TGTGCCAGCAGCTTGCGGGACAGCCTCTCCGGGGAGCTGTTTTTT. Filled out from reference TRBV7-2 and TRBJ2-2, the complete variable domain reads GAGVSQSPSNKVTEKGKDVELRCDPISGHTALYWYRQSLGQGLEFLIYFQGNSAPDKSGLPSDRFSAERTGGSVSTLTIQRTQQEDSAVYLCASSLRDSLSGELFFGEGSRLTVL.

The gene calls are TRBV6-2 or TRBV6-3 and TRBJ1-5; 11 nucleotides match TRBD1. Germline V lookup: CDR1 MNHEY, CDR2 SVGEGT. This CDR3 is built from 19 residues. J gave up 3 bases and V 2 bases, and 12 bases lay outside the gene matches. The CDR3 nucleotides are TGTGCCAGCAGTTACCCCCCGGGACAGGGGGTCGTCGTCAATCAGCCCCAGCATTTT. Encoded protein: CASSYPPGQGVVVNQPQHF.

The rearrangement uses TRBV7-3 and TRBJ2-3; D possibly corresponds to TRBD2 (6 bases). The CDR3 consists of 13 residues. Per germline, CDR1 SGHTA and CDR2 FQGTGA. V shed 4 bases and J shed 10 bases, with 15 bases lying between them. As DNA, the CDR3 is TGTGCCAGCAGCTCGCCGGGGGTAGCCCCGCAGTATTTT. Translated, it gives CASSSPGVAPQYF.

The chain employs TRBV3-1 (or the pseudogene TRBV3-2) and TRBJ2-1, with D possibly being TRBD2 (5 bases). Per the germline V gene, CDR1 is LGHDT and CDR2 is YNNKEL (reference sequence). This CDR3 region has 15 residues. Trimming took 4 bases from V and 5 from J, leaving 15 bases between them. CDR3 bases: TGTGCCAGCAGCCTCACTAGTGGTCGCGACAATGAGCAGTTCTTC. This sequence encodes CASSLTSGRDNEQFF.

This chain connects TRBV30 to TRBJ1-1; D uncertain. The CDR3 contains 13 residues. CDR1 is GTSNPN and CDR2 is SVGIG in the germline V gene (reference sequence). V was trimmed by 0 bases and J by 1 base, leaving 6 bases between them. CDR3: CAWSVNRNTEAFF. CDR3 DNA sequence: TGTGCCTGGAGTGTAAATAGGAACACTGAAGCTTTCTTT.

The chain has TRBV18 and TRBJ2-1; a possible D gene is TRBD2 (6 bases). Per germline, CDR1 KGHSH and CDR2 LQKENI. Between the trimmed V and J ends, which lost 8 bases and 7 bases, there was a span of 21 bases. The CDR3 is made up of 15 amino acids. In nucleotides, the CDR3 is TGTGCCAGCCAACCCCCAGGAGGAGGGATGAATGAGCAGTTCTTC. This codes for CASQPPGGGMNEQFF.

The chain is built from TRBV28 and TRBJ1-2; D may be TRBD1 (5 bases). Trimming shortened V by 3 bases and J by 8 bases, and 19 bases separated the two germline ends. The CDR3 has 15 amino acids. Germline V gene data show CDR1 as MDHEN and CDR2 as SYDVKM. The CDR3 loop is CASSFEVGGRRGYTF. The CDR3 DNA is TGTGCCAGCAGTTTTGAGGTCGGGGGTAGGAGAGGCTACACCTTC.

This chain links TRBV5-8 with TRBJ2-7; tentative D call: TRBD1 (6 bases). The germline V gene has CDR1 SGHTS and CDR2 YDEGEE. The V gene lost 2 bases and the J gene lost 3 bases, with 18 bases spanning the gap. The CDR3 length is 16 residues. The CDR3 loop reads CASSFGTTSGLYEQYF. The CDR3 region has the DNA TGTGCCAGCAGCTTCGGGACAACCTCGGGGCTCTACGAGCAGTACTTC.

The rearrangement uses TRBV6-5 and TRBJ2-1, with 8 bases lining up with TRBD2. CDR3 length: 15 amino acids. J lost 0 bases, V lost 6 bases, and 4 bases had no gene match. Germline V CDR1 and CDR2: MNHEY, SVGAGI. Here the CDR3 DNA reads TGTGCCAGCAGCTCAAGCGGGAGCTCCTACAATGAGCAGTTCTTC. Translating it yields CASSSSGSSYNEQFF.

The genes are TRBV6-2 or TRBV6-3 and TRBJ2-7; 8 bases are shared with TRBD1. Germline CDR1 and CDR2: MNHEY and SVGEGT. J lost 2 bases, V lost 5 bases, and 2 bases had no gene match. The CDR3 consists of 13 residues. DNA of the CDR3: TGTGCCAGCAGTCGGGACAGGACCTACGAGCAGTACTTC. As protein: CASSRDRTYEQYF.